A selection of T cell receptor beta chains follows, all from one sample in a study of cytomegalovirus exposure and HLA in healthy donors. The data were produced by immunoSEQ multiplex PCR, yet TCRdb's version contains in-frame clones alone and is incomplete. The sample consists of a few hundred thousand clones, around 85% of them appearing once. The material sequenced was PBMCs. The receptors shown here come from a woman aged 18-29 years in good health and CMV-seronegative. Each CDR3 is given with its conserved first and last residue.

V	CDR3
TRBV2	CAGSLGLNEQYF
TRBV5-1	CASSLVAVYGYTF
TRBV11-3	CASSGGLLSSYEQYF
TRBV6-5	CASSPGTGAFYGYTF
TRBV30	CAWSGGGNTIYF
TRBV6-1	CASSGSEVQEQYF
TRBV2	CASNGPGQTQETQYF
TRBV5-1	CASSWLQGSYEQYF
TRBV7-3	CASSLMKGQGIGNEQFF
TRBV7-9	CASSFRLAGYNEQFF
TRBV9	CASSGTGNGYGYTF
TRBV5-6	CASSLRVKDRGYGYTF
TRBV27	CASSLRGKNTEAFF
TRBV28	CASSLTRVRSPLHF
TRBV5-1	CASSGGGGAGGIQETQYF
TRBV9	CASSVASGTGYYNEQFF
TRBV29-1	CSVTEDWTGKDTQYF
TRBV6-5	CASSYRAGGFNEQYF
TRBV2	CASRRGWNTEAFF
TRBV19	CASSTRQGAHEQYF
TRBV30	CAWSPQGNTIYF
TRBV27	CASSLGPLRAGEFF
TRBV9	CASSPQGSNYGYTF
TRBV7-2	CASSPGDRTGNEKLFF
TRBV5-6	CASSSSLYEQYF
TRBV10-2	CASSAGLAGEGGELFF
TRBV2	CASSGQGTDTQYF
TRBV5-1	CASSDSSGGTDTQYF
TRBV9	CASSVGQLHGYTF
TRBV9	CASSVAPRATEAFF
TRBV6-1	CASILQTRYYEQYF
TRBV2	CASSGTRGNEQYF
TRBV27	CASSLIGQGSAEAFF
TRBV7-2	CASSPEASGANVLTF
TRBV5-4	CASSLVGGTYEQYF
TRBV7-8	CASSLNVPPADTQYF
TRBV27	CASQTGNTEAFF
TRBV28	CASSTAGQGTDTQYF
TRBV19	CASSITTGGYGYTF
TRBV6-1	CASSDPGQGRQPQHF
TRBV19	CASSMGTSLKETQYF
TRBV29-1	CSVDGQGGEKLFF
TRBV5-6	CASSLGEVNYGYTF
TRBV7-9	CASTRSGNTEAFF
TRBV28	CASSPRTGGREKLFF
TRBV5-6	CASSTNRGALETQYF
TRBV10-3	CAISVSTRGETGELFF
TRBV2	CATLSREGLPTREQYF
TRBV2	CASTGRGFTDTQYF
TRBV2	CASSELRVSTEAFF
TRBV2	CASSDDRGPGNTIYF
TRBV18	CASSPSGGTLQSDF
TRBV7-9	CASSLGETARIGELFF
TRBV11-2	CASSPRRGSYEQYF